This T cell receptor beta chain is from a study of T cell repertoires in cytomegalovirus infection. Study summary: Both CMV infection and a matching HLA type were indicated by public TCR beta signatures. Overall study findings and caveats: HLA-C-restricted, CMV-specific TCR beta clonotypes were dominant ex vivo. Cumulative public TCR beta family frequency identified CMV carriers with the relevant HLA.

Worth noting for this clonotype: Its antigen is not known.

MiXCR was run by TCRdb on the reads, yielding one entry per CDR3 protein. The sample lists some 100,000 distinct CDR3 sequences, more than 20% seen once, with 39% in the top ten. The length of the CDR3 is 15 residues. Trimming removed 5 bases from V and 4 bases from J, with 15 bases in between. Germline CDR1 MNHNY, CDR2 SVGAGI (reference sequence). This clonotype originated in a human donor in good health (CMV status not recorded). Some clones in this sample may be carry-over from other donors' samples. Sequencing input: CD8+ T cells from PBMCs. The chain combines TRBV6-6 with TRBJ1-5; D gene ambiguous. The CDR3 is CASSDTPGPNQPQHF. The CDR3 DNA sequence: TGTGCCAGCAGTGACACCCCCGGGCCAAATCAGCCCCAGCATTTT.